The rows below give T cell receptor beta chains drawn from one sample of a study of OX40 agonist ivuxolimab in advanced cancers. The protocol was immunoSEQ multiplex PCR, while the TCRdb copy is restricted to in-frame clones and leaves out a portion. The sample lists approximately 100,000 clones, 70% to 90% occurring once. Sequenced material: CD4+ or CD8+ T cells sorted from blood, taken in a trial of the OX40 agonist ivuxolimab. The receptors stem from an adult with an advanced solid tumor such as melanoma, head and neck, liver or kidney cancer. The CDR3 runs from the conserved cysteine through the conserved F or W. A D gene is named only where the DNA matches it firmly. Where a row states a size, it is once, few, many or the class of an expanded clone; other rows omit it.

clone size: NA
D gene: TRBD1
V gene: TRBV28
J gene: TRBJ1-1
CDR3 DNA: TGTGCCAGCAGTCCGACAGGGGGGAACACTGAAGCTTTCTTT
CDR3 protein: CASSPTGGNTEAFF

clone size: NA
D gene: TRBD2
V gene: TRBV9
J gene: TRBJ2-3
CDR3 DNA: TGTGCCAGCAGCGTATCGGGACTAGCGGGGCCCAGAGATACGCAGTATTTT
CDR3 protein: CASSVSGLAGPRDTQYF

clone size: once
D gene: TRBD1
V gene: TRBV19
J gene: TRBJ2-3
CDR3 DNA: TGTGCCAGTAGTGACAGGGGGCGCCGCACAGATACGCAGTATTTT
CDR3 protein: CASSDRGRRTDTQYF

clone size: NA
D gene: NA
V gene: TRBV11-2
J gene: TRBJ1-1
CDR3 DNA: TGTGCCAGCAGCGGACATGCCGGGACACCTTTGAACACTGAAGCTTTCTTT
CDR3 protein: CASSGHAGTPLNTEAFF

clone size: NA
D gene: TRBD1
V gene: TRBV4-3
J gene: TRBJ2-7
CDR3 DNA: TGCGCCAGCAGCCAGACGGGACAGGGGGGTTACGAGCAGTACTTC
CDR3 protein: CASSQTGQGGYEQYF

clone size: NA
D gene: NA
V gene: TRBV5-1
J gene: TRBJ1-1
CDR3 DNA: TGCGCCAGCAGCTTGGTGGGAATCACTGAAGCTTTCTTT
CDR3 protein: CASSLVGITEAFF

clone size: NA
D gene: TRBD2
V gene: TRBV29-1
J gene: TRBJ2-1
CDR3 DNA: TGCAGCGTTGAAGAGCGGGGGGCAGGGAAAAATGAGCAGTTCTTC
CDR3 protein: CSVEERGAGKNEQFF

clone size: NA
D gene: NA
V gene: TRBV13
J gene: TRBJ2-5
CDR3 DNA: TGTGCCAGCAGCACACCCCCCCGGGAGACCCAGTACTTC
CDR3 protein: CASSTPPRETQYF

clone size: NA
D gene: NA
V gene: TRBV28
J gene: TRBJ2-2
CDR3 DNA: TGTGCCAGCAGTTTAAGGCCCGGGGAGCTGTTTTTT
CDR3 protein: CASSLRPGELFF

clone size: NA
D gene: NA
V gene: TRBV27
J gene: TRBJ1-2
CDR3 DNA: TGTGCCAGCAGCCGTACAGGGACCAACTATGGCTACACCTTC
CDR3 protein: CASSRTGTNYGYTF

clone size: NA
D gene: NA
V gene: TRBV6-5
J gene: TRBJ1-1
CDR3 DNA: TGTGCCGCAACGACATACGGTACAGCGAACACTGAAGCTTTCTTT
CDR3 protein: CAATTYGTANTEAFF

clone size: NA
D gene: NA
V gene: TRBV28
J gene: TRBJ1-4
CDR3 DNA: TGTGCCAGCTGCTCCGGAGGGCAGCTTAATGAAAAACTGTTTTTT
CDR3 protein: CASCSGGQLNEKLFF

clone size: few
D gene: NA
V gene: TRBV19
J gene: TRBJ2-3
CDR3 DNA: TGTGCCACATGGGGGGACTCCACAGATACGCAGTATTTT
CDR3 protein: CATWGDSTDTQYF

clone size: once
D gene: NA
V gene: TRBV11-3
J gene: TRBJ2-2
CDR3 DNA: TGTGCCAGCAGCTTATCACCAAGTTTGAATTTGAACACCGGGGAGCTGTTTTTT
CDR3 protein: CASSLSPSLNLNTGELFF

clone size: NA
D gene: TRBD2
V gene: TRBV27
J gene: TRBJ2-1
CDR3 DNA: TGTGCCAGCAGTTTTCGGACTAGCGGGGGGGCCGTTTCCAATGAGCAGTTCTTC
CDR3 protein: CASSFRTSGGAVSNEQFF